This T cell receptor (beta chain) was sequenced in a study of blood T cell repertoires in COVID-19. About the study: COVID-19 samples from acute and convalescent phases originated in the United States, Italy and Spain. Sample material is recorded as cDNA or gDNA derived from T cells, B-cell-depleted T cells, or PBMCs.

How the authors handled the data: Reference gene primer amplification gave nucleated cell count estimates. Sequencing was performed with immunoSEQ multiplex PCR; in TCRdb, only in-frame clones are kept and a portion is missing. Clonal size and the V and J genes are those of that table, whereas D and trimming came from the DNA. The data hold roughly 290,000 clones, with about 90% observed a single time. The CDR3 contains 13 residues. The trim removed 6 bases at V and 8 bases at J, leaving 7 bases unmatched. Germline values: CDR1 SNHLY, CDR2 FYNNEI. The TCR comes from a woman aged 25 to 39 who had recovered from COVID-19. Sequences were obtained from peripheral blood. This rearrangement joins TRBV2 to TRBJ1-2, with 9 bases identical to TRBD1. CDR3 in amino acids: CASRATGGGGYTF. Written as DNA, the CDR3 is TGTGCCAGCAGAGCGACAGGGGGTGGCGGCTACACCTTC.